This TCR beta chain emerged from a study of T-cell reconstitution after alpha-beta-depleted transplantation in children. V lost 2 bases, J lost 6 bases, and 6 bases stayed unmatched. The CDR3 extends over 14 amino acids. Germline V lookup: CDR1 MDHEN, CDR2 SYDVKM. Unique molecular identifiers were incorporated during preparation of the TCRbeta library. TCRdb processed the PCR reads anew with MiXCR; each CDR3 protein has one entry. Of about 300,000 distinct CDR3 sequences listed, approximately 7.3% were seen once; the top ten hold about 9.3%. This clonotype was counted ten times or more. As yet, its antigen is unknown. General study results and limits: Newly produced T cells mostly provided counts and TCRbeta diversity after one year, as hyperexpanded clones declined.

This TCR derives from a female patient aged 2-10 years who had a stem cell transplant for Fanconi anemia, so the T cells may come from the graft donor. The sample was peripheral blood, taken 360 days after TCRalphabeta/CD19-depleted stem cell transplant. The chain carries TRBV28 and TRBJ2-7; 8 bases align to TRBD2. In DNA, the CDR3 is TGTGCCAGCAGTTTAACTAGCGGTCTTTTCGAGCAGTACTTC. Amino acids: CASSLTSGLFEQYF.